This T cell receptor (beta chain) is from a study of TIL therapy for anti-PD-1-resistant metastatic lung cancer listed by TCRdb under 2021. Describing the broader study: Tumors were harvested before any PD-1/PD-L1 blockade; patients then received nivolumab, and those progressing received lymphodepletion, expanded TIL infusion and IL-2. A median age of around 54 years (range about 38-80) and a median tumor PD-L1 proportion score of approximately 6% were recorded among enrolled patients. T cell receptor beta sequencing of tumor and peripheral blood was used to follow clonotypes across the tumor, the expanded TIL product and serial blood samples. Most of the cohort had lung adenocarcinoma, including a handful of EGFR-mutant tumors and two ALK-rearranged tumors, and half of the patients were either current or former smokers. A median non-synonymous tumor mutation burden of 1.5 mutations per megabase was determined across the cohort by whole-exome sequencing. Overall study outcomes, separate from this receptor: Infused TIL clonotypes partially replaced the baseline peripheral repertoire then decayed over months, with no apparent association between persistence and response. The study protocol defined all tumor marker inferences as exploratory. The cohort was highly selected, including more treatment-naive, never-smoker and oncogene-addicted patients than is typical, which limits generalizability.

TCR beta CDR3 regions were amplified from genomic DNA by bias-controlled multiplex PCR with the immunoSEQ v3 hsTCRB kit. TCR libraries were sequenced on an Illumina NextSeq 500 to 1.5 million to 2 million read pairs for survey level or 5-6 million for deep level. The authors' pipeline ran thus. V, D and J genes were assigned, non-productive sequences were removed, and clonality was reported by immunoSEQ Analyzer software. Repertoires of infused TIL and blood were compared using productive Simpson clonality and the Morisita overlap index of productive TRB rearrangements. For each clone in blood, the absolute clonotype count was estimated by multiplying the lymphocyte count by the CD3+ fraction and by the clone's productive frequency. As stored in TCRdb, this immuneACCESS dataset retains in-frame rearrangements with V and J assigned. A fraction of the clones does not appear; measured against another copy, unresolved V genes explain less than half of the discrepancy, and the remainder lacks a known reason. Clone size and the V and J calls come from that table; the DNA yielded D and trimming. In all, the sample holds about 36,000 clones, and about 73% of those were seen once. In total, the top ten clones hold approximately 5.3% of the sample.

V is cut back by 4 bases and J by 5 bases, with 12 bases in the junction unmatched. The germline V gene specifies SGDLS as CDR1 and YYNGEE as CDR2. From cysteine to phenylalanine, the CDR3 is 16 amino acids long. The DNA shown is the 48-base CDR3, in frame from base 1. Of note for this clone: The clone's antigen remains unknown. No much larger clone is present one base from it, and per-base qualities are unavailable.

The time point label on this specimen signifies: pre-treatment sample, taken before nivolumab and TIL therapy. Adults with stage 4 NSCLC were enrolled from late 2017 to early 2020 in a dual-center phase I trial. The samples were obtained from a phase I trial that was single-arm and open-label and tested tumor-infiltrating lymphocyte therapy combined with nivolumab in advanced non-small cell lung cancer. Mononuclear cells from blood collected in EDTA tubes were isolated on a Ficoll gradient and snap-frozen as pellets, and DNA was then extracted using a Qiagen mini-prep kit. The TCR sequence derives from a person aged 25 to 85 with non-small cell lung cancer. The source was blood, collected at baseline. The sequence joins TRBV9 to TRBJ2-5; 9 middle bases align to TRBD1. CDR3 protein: CASSPRTGGESETQYF. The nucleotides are TGTGCCAGCAGCCCTCGTACAGGGGGCGAGTCGGAGACCCAGTACTTC.